This section outlines one T cell receptor beta chain sequence together with its context. The sample comes from a study of blood T cell repertoires in COVID-19. About the study: Samples taken during acute and convalescent COVID-19 were collected in the United States, Italy and Spain. Nucleic acid was either cDNA or gDNA, and it came from T cells, B-cell-depleted T cells, or PBMCs.

Per germline, CDR1 SGHTA and CDR2 FQGTGA. This CDR3 has 14 amino acids. V gave up 6 bases and J gave up 9 bases; unmatched junction bases: 4. Per the study methods: Using reference gene primer amplification, nucleated cell counts were estimated. TCRdb's copy holds only in-frame clones and misses some; the assay was immunoSEQ multiplex PCR. For V, J and clone size, that table is used; D and trimming come from the DNA. The sample shows fewer than 200,000 clones, 80% of them seen only once. The chain recombines TRBV7-3 with TRBJ2-1, with 14 nucleotides matching TRBD2. This receptor was obtained from a man aged 55 to 70 with acute or convalescent COVID-19. Sequencing was carried out using peripheral blood. For the CDR3, the DNA is TGTGCCAGCAGACCGACTAGCGGGAGGGGTGAGCAGTTCTTC. It translates to CASRPTSGRGEQFF.